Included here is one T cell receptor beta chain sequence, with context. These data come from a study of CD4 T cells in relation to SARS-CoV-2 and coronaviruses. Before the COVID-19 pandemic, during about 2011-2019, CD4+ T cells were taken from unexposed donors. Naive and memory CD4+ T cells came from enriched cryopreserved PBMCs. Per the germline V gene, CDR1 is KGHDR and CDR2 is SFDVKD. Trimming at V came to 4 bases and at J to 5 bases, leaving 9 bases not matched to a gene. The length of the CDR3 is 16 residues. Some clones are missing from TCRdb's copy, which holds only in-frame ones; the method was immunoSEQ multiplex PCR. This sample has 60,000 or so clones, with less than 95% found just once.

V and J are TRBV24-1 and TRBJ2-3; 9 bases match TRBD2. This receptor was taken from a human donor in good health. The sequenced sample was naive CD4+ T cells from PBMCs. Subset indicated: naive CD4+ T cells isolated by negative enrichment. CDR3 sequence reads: CATSDLAGKTGDTQYF. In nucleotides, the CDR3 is TGTGCCACCAGTGACCTAGCGGGGAAAACGGGAGATACGCAGTATTTT.